This paragraph reports one TCR beta chain. Losses at the gene ends were 1 base for V and 5 bases for J; bases not matched to a gene: 6. CDR1 and CDR2 (germline): SGHNT, YYREEE (reference sequence). CDR3 size: 15 residues. This entry belongs to a study of blood T cell repertoires in COVID-19. Study overall: The United States, Italy and Spain provided the acute and convalescent COVID-19 samples.

How the authors handled the data: Reference gene primer amplification yielded estimated nucleated cell counts. Method: immunoSEQ multiplex PCR; TCRdb's copy keeps in-frame clones and lacks some. V and J calls and clone size follow that table, whereas D and trimming were derived from the DNA. Of 30,000 to 45,000 clones in the sample, around 80% were seen once. The chain couples TRBV5-4 to TRBJ2-3; the match to TRBD1 covers 8 bases. The specimen sequenced was peripheral blood. The clonotype originates from a man aged 55 to 70 in a cohort sampled during active COVID-19. CDR3 in amino acids: CASSLPQGAEDTQYF. The CDR3 DNA is TGTGCCAGCAGCTTGCCCCAGGGGGCAGAAGATACGCAGTATTTT.